The 12 T cell receptor beta chains presented below share a single source sample, sequenced in a study of cytomegalovirus exposure and HLA in healthy donors. With 60 Vbeta and 13 Jbeta primers, the PCR was carried out. Assay used: immunoSEQ multiplex PCR; TCRdb lists only in-frame clones, some missing. This sample carries some 150,000 clones, around 72% of them seen once, and the ten largest clones take over 13%. Sequencing was performed on PBMCs. These receptors all stem from a human donor in good health.

The chain carries TRBV4-2 and TRBJ1-4; 12 positions match TRBD1. This CDR3 is 15 amino acids long. Germline V lookup: CDR1 LGHNA, CDR2 YNFKEQ. V lost 2 bases and J lost 7; bases outside the gene matches: 2. The CDR3 loop reads CASSQRDRGLEKLFF. In DNA form, the CDR3 reads TGTGCCAGCAGCCAAAGGGACAGGGGGCTTGAAAAACTGTTTTTT.

The chain couples TRBV7-8 to TRBJ2-7, with D unresolved. CDR1 SGHVS and CDR2 FQNEAQ come from the germline V gene. The CDR3 runs to 12 residues. With 5 bases removed from V and 3 bases from J, the gap between germline ends came to 8 bases. For the CDR3, the DNA is TGTGCCAGCAGCCCGAGTATCTACGAGCAGTACTTC. This sequence encodes CASSPSIYEQYF.

J is TRBJ2-3 and V is TRBV6-5; TRBD2 matches 9 bases. In germline, CDR1 is MNHEY, CDR2 SVGAGI. With V trimmed by 4 bases and J by 2 bases, 1 base remained unmatched. The CDR3 spans 14 residues. The CDR3 coding sequence is TGTGCCAGCAGTTTAGCGGGAGTCACAGATACGCAGTATTTT. The encoded protein is CASSLAGVTDTQYF.

The chain has TRBV13 and TRBJ2-7, with 8 bases fitting TRBD1. Per germline, CDR1 PRHDT and CDR2 FYEKMQ (reference sequence). V shed 0 bases, J shed 3 bases, and the junction held 1 base outside the gene matches. The CDR3 covers 14 residues. The chain's CDR3 is CASSLGTGVYEQYF. The CDR3 DNA is TGTGCCAGCAGCTTAGGGACAGGGGTCTACGAGCAGTACTTC.

This clone has more than one count but fewer than ten. The rearrangement joins TRBV2 to TRBJ2-7; 7 nucleotides line up with TRBD1. Looked up from germline, CDR1 is SNHLY and CDR2 is FYNNEI. The V and J ends lost 6 bases and 0 bases, in that order; junction bases with no gene match: 5. This CDR3 spans 14 amino acids. The CDR3 DNA follows: TGTGCCAGCAGCTCGGACAGGATCTCCTACGAGCAGTACTTC. It is translated as CASSSDRISYEQYF.

The J gene is TRBJ2-5, the V gene TRBV2; 10 positions match TRBD1. The J call may be wrong; the DNA end is better matched by TRBJ2-7. The V gene's germline CDR1 is SNHLY and CDR2 FYNNEI. The CDR3 has 15 residues. The CDR3 nucleotides read TGTGCCAGCAGTGAGCGGACAGGGGGGTCCTACGAGCAGTACTTC. It specifies CASSERTGGSYEQYF.

This CDR3 is CASSVGLGELFF. The CDR3 nucleotides read TGTGCCAGCAGCGTAGGTCTCGGGGAGCTGTTTTTT. V is TRBV9 and J is TRBJ2-2; D is undetermined. Germline V gives CDR1 SGDLS, CDR2 YYNGEE. The CDR3 loop spans 12 amino acids. Trimming removed 0 bases at V and 7 bases at J, with 4 bases between.

This clone was observed a single time. CDR3 region: CSANTGGYEQYF. CDR3 nucleotides: TGCAGCGCCAATACAGGGGGCTACGAGCAGTACTTC. This sequence joins TRBV29-1 and TRBJ2-5; 8 bases line up with TRBD1. The DNA end favors TRBJ2-7, so the J call may be wrong. CDR1 and CDR2 from the germline V gene are SQVTM and ANQGSEA. The CDR3 loop spans 12 amino acids.

The CDR3 here is CASSQEDFRTGLAYTEAFF. The CDR3 DNA reads as TGCGCCAGCAGCCAGGAAGATTTTCGGACAGGGTTAGCGTACACTGAAGCTTTCTTT. V gene TRBV4-1 combines with J gene TRBJ1-1, with 8 bases identical to TRBD1. Germline values: CDR1 MGHRA, CDR2 YSYEKL. Trimming removed 3 bases from V and 3 bases from J; junction bases left unmatched: 18. The CDR3 is 19 amino acids.

The rearrangement joins TRBV29-1 to TRBJ1-2, with D possibly matching TRBD1 (6 bases). Germline loops: CDR1 SQVTM, CDR2 ANQGSEA. V lost 0 bases, J lost 5 bases, and 10 bases lay in between. The CDR3 length is 13 residues. Here the CDR3 reads CSVEDKDSYGYTF. The CDR3 DNA reads TGCAGCGTTGAAGATAAGGACAGTTATGGCTACACCTTC.

The rearrangement uses TRBV6-5 and TRBJ2-2; a possible D gene is TRBD2 (6 bases). This CDR3 has 16 residues. The germline gives CDR1 MNHEY, CDR2 SVGAGI. The V end lost 0 bases, the J end lost 5 bases, and 13 bases lay between the germline ends. CDR3 coding DNA: TGTGCCAGCAGTTACTCGTCGACTAGAGTAACCGGGGAGCTGTTTTTT. Translation gives CASSYSSTRVTGELFF.

The chain recombines TRBV2 with TRBJ1-6; TRBD1 agrees at 9 bases. The CDR3 loop spans 14 amino acids. Germline values: CDR1 SNHLY, CDR2 FYNNEI. The trim removed 6 bases at V and 13 bases at J, leaving 10 bases unmatched. The CDR3 DNA is TGTGCCAGCAGAGCCGGGACAGGGTTTTATCCCCTCCACTTT. Its translation: CASRAGTGFYPLHF.